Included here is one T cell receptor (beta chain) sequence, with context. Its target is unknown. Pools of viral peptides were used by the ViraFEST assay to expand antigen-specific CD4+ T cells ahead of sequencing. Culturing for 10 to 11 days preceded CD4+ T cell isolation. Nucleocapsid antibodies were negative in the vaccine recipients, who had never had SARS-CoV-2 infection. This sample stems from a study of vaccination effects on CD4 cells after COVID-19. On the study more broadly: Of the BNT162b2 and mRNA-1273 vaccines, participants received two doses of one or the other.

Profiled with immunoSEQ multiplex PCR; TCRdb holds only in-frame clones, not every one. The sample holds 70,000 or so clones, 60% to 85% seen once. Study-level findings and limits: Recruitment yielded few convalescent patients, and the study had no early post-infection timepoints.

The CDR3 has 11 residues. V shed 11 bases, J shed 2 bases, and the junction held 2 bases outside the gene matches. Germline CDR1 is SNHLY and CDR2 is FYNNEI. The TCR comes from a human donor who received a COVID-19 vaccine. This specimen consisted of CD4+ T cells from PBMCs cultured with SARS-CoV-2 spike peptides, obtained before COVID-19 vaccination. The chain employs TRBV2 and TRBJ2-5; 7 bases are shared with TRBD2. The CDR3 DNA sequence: TGTGCCGGCGGGAGTCAAGAGACCCAGTACTTC. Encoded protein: CAGGSQETQYF.